The entry that follows covers one T cell receptor (beta chain) sequence. This clonotype was seen many times. Its recognized antigen is unknown. No much larger clone exists at a distance of one base, and base qualities are not known. The source of the sample is a study of T cells after yellow fever vaccination (dated by TCRdb to about 2019). Study-wide context: Libraries from fractions with low cell numbers were prepared with the SMART-Seq v4 Ultra Low Input RNA kit. Two healthy male donors, one aged 18 to 29 and one aged 30 to 40 years, were included in the cohort. Blood samples were taken at several timepoints before and after primary and secondary immunization, and bulk PBMC replicates and cell subsets were isolated. To track T-cell clones before and after primary and booster YFV17D yellow fever vaccination, bulk TCR alpha and beta repertoires were sequenced longitudinally.

The meaning of the sample's treatment or condition label: live attenuated yellow fever vaccine strain. A standard Ficoll-Paque protocol was used to isolate PBMCs from peripheral blood. Dynabeads CD4 and CD8 positive selection kits were used to isolate CD4 and CD8 T-cell fractions. TriZol was used to extract RNA from bulk PBMCs, from CD4 and CD8 fractions, and from dextramer-positive and dextramer-negative fractions. Findings and caveats that apply to the study as a whole: Because only two donors were included in the study, the extent to which the findings can be generalized is limited. FACS-sorted repertoires could contain abundant contaminating clonotypes from the bulk population, so computational filtering was required. Compared with the primary T-cell response, the secondary T-cell response was weaker but faster, peaking on day 5 rather than day 15. A small share of clonotypes was detected in both CD4 and CD8 compartments, with the overlap likely arising from convergent recombination. Most clones expanded after primary vaccination were re-detected after the booster (almost 97% of CD4 and 88% of CD8), suggesting broad memory maintenance.

V and J are trimmed by 0 bases and 2 bases, and the gene matches miss 5 bases of the junction. The CDR1 and CDR2 encoded by the germline V gene are MNHEY and SVGEGT. The CDR3 goes from the cysteine to the phenylalanine over 17 residues. Only the CDR3 DNA stays, 51 bases, in frame from base 1. Synthesis of TCR cDNA relied on 5'RACE template switching, a step that introduced a universal primer site along with unique molecular identifiers. cDNA synthesis was primed from both the TCR alpha and TCR beta constant segments. Libraries were amplified in two PCR steps, with sample barcodes and sequencing adapters added in the second step. Sequencing of libraries was done on Illumina HiSeq 2500 (2x100 bp) or NovaSeq (2x150 bp). The published analysis was carried out like this. MIGEC was used to demultiplex reads and collapse the reads into UMI consensus sequences, and MiXCR was used for V(D)J alignment. Vaccine-responding clonotypes were defined with edgeR using replicate PBMC samples, requiring FDR below 0.01 and a log2 fold change above 5 up to day 15. Bulk clonotypes were assigned CD4 or CD8 identity according to which sequenced CD4 or CD8 repertoire held them at higher abundance. TCRdb took the public reads, trimmed them with fastp at Q25, ran MiXCR for clone calling and kept in-frame beta chains. When rows share a CDR3 protein, they turn into one entry using the most common DNA and genes. The V and J calls were not made by the authors but by TCRdb's processing. The sample yields 50,000 to 75,000 distinct CDR3 sequences; roughly 6.9% were counted once. Clones ranked in the top ten supply 40% to 45% of the sample.

Sequences were derived from CD8+ T cells sorted from PBMCs, sampled on the day of the first yellow fever vaccination. Rearrangement joined TRBV6-2 or TRBV6-3 to TRBJ2-1; a stretch of 9 junction bases matches TRBD2. The clonotype comes from a man younger than 35 who received the YFV17D yellow fever vaccine. Read as DNA, the sequence is TGTGCCAGCAGTTACTCGACGGTAGCGGGGGCCTACAATGAGCAGTTCTTC. The resulting protein is CASSYSTVAGAYNEQFF.